This T cell receptor (beta chain) comes out of a study of cytomegalovirus exposure and HLA in healthy donors. Use of 60 Vbeta and 13 Jbeta primers characterized the PCR. Generated by immunoSEQ multiplex PCR, the TCRdb table keeps only in-frame clones and is missing some. Of around 190,000 clones detected, around 80% appear once; the ten largest clones hold about 0.72%. V lost 8 bases, J lost 8 bases, and 5 bases stayed unmatched. Germline V gives CDR1 SQVTM, CDR2 ANQGSEA. The CDR3 has 11 amino acids. Study results and caveats: Some V segments, including TRBV6-2 and TRBV6-3, were excluded as indistinguishable.

In regard to this clone: What it binds is not known.

The chain recombines TRBV29-1 with TRBJ2-3, with 9 positions matching TRBD2. The material sequenced was PBMCs. The clonotype was recovered from a woman in her thirties or forties in good health and CMV-seronegative. The CDR3 nucleotides read TGCAGCCTCCGGACTAGCGTTACGCAGTATTTT. Its protein is CSLRTSVTQYF.